The present entry profiles one T cell receptor (beta chain) with its context. Its antigen is undetermined. This record belongs to a study of cytomegalovirus exposure and HLA in healthy donors. In the study overall: Clustering assigned about 79% of the roughly 420 genotyped donors to the Caucasian-associated ancestry cluster.

The PCR employed 60 Vbeta primers together with 13 Jbeta primers. Libraries were prepared by immunoSEQ multiplex PCR; TCRdb keeps only in-frame clonotypes and omits some of them. This specimen shows fewer than 150,000 clones; the ten leading clones hold 2.7%. V was trimmed by 4 bases and J by 4 bases, leaving 14 bases between them. The CDR3 extends over 15 amino acids. The germline CDR1 and CDR2 sequences are LNHDA and SQIVND (reference sequence). Findings and limits, study-wide: Three chains tied to CMV proved CMV antigen-specific in vitro. TRBV6-2, TRBV6-3 and some other V segments were unresolvable in 87-base-pair reads.

This chain links TRBV19 with TRBJ1-5; maybe TRBD1 (6 bases). This sequence was found in a man aged 40-55 years in good health and CMV-seronegative. Material: PBMCs. CDR3: CASSTLQGWNQPQHF. CDR3 nucleotide sequence: TGTGCCAGTAGTACCCTACAGGGATGGAATCAGCCCCAGCATTTT.